This passage covers 18 T cell receptor beta chains from one sample sequenced in a study of T cells in Graves' hyperthyroidism and ophthalmopathy. The TCR beta CDR3 regions underwent amplification using RNA transcripts as the source. The TCR CDR3 was amplified in a first-round RT-PCR using the HTBI primer set. TCRdb called the multiplex PCR reads again in MiXCR, with one record for every CDR3 protein. Of 600,000 to 750,000 distinct CDR3 sequences listed, roughly 17% were seen once; the top ten hold 15% to 17%. Input material: blood. The receptors stem from a man aged 50 or older with Graves' hyperthyroidism.

This clonotype came up many times. The chain carries TRBV18 and TRBJ2-7; unclear D gene. The germline gives CDR1 KGHSH, CDR2 LQKENI. V lost 0 bases and J 4 bases, leaving 13 bases between the germline ends. This CDR3 comprises 15 residues. The CDR3 bases are TGTGCCAGCTCACCACCTAAAGCCTCAGCGTACGAGCAGTACTTC. It encodes CASSPPKASAYEQYF.

At least ten counts were recorded for this clonotype. The chain joins TRBV30 to TRBJ2-1, with D possibly TRBD2 on 5 matching bases. The V end was cut by 0 bases, the J end by 9 bases, with 18 bases between. CDR1 and CDR2 (germline): GTSNPN, SVGIG (reference sequence). The CDR3 has 15 residues. The CDR3 reads CAWSVTTGRRSEQFF. CDR3 bases: TGTGCCTGGAGTGTAACTACGGGCCGGAGGAGTGAGCAGTTCTTC.

At least ten counts were recorded for this clonotype. The chain combines TRBV6-1 with TRBJ2-2; 12 bases are shared with TRBD2. J lost 2 bases, V lost 5 bases, and 3 bases had no gene match. From germline, CDR1 is MNHNS and CDR2 SASEGT. CDR3 length equals 16 residues. CDR3 protein: CASSRTSGTNTGELFF. CDR3 in DNA: TGTGCCAGCAGTAGGACTAGCGGGACTAACACCGGGGAGCTGTTTTTT.

This chain uses TRBV7-3 with TRBJ2-1; the D gene is possibly TRBD2 (5 bases). Per the germline V gene, CDR1 is SGHTA and CDR2 is FQGTGA. The CDR3 spans 14 residues. The V end was cut by 5 bases, the J end by 9 bases, with 17 bases between. Here the CDR3 DNA reads TGTGCCAGCAGCCCTACACGGACTGGACCTGAGCAGTTCTTC. It is translated as CASSPTRTGPEQFF.

For this clonotype: Since a much larger clone is just one base distant, this may be a read error. The chain employs TRBV5-6 and TRBJ2-1, with TRBD2 matching over 9 bases. CDR1 is SGHDT, CDR2 YYEEEE, per germline. The CDR3 is made up of 16 amino acids. Trimming took 4 bases from V and 9 from J; bases not matched to a gene: 14. The CDR3, as DNA: TGTGCCAGCAGCGTACCGGGAATAGCGGGAGTAAGTGAGCAGTTCTTC. Translation: CASSVPGIAGVSEQFF.

This clonotype was observed at least ten times. The chain recombines TRBV15 with TRBJ1-1, with D unclear. Germline V gives CDR1 LNHNV, CDR2 YYDKDF (reference sequence). The CDR3 is 14 amino acids. Trimming shortened V by 0 bases and J by 5 bases, and 10 bases separated the two germline ends. CDR3 in DNA: TGTGCCACCAGCAGAGAGGGCAGAGTAACTGAAGCTTTCTTT. Its protein is CATSREGRVTEAFF.

In this sample, this clonotype turned up a few times. The conserved phenylalanine or tryptophan is not found at the CDR3 terminus, so this likely reflects a read error. This chain joins TRBV19 and TRBJ2-7; 13 positions agree with TRBD2. Germline loops: CDR1 LNHDA, CDR2 SQIVND (reference sequence). There are 15 residues in the CDR3. Unmatched junction bases numbered 5, after V lost 5 bases and J lost 4 bases. The chain's CDR3 is CASSPGLAGAYEQYL. The CDR3 DNA reads TGTGCCAGTAGTCCCGGACTAGCGGGAGCATACGAGCAGTACCTC.

This chain connects TRBV16 to TRBJ2-7; TRBD2 aligns across 10 bases. CDR3 length: 16 amino acids. Unmatched junction bases numbered 9, after V lost 5 bases and J lost 2 bases. Germline V CDR1 and CDR2: KGHSY, FQNENV. Written as DNA, the CDR3 is TGTGCCAGCAGCGGCAGAGGACTAGCGGTTACCTACGAGCAGTACTTC. Its translation: CASSGRGLAVTYEQYF.

In its sample, this clonotype was seen a few times. The rearrangement uses TRBV2 and TRBJ1-2; D might be TRBD1 (6 bases). V was clipped by 9 bases and J by 2 bases, with 13 bases between them. The CDR3 is 13 residues long. Per the germline V gene, CDR1 is SNHLY and CDR2 is FYNNEI. The CDR3 region is CASLLGQNYGYTF. The CDR3 region has the DNA TGTGCCAGTTTACTAGGACAGAACTATGGCTACACCTTC.

This clonotype was detected only a few times. The genes are TRBV4-1 and TRBJ2-1; maybe TRBD1 (6 bases). V was trimmed by 4 bases and J by 7 bases, leaving 14 bases between them. CDR3 length: 14 residues. Per the germline V gene, CDR1 is MGHRA and CDR2 is YSYEKL. CDR3 residues: CASSLQLQGNEQFF. The CDR3 DNA reads TGCGCCAGCAGCCTCCAGTTACAGGGAAATGAGCAGTTCTTC.

V is TRBV20-1 and J is TRBJ2-3, with D possibly called TRBD1 or TRBD2 (7 bases each). V lost 1 base to trimming and J lost 5 bases, with 19 bases between them. CDR1 and CDR2 (germline): DFQATT, SNEGSKA (reference sequence). The CDR3 contains 16 residues. DNA of the CDR3: TGCAGTGCTAGAGGATCAATCAGGGGGGGCAGAGATACGCAGTATTTT. It translates to CSARGSIRGGRDTQYF.

This clonotype was found a few times. The chain recombines TRBV9 with TRBJ2-1; D perhaps matches TRBD1 (5 bases). CDR1 is SGDLS, CDR2 YYNGEE, per germline. V was cut by 4 bases and J by 0 bases, with 17 bases left in between. CDR3 length: 17 amino acids. As DNA, the CDR3 is TGTGCCAGCAGCCCCAGGATGGGGCGGAGCTCCTACAATGAGCAGTTCTTC. Translation gives CASSPRMGRSSYNEQFF. Combining the CDR3 with reference TRBV9 and TRBJ2-1 gives the whole variable domain DSGVTQTPKHLITATGQRVTLRCSPRSGDLSVYWYQQSLDQGLQFLIQYYNGEERAKGNILERFSAQQFPDLHSELNLSSLELGDSALYFCASSPRMGRSSYNEQFFGPGTRLTVL.

This clonotype was picked up many times. The chain couples TRBV7-3 to TRBJ2-7, with 10 positions matching TRBD2. The CDR3 has 14 residues. Germline assignment: CDR1 SGHTA and CDR2 FQGTGA. The V gene end was trimmed by 5 bases and the J gene end by 5 bases; junction bases not matched to a gene: 6. The CDR3: CASSRSGTSDEQYF. The DNA of the CDR3 is TGTGCCAGCAGCCGTTCCGGGACTAGCGACGAGCAGTACTTC.

This clonotype was observed at least ten times. The rearrangement uses TRBV2 and TRBJ1-6; 10 bases fit TRBD1. J gave up 8 bases and V 6 bases, and 1 base lay outside the gene matches. The CDR3 is 13 amino acids. CDR1 and CDR2 from the germline V gene are SNHLY and FYNNEI. The CDR3 DNA reads TGTGCCAGCAGCGGGACAGGGGATTCACCCCTCCACTTT. This codes for CASSGTGDSPLHF.

Comments on this clonotype: A much larger clonotype is one base distant, so this may be a read error. The chain links TRBV2 to TRBJ2-2; D gene unclear. The CDR3 spans 14 residues. V lost 11 bases to trimming and J lost 4 bases, with 17 bases between them. Germline V gives CDR1 SNHLY, CDR2 FYNNEI. CDR3 DNA: TGTGCCTGCAATGCCGACAAGTTCACCGGGGAGCTGTTTTTT. Amino acid sequence: CACNADKFTGELFF.

The rearrangement joins TRBV7-3 to TRBJ2-7, with 7 nucleotides matching TRBD1. Germline values: CDR1 SGHTA, CDR2 FQGTGA. This CDR3 has 21 residues. Trimming removed 3 bases from V and 0 bases from J; junction bases left unmatched: 23. The CDR3 here is CASSFERRTGGWLGTSYEQYF. DNA of the CDR3: TGTGCCAGCAGCTTCGAGAGACGGACAGGAGGTTGGTTGGGGACCTCCTACGAGCAGTACTTC.

This clonotype was recorded many times. The J gene is TRBJ2-3, the V gene TRBV30; D uncertain. Germline values: CDR1 GTSNPN, CDR2 SVGIG (reference sequence). The CDR3 covers 14 residues. The V end was cut by 0 bases, the J end by 4 bases, with 11 bases between. CDR3 nucleotide sequence: TGTGCCTGGAGTGTGAAGACCCCGCCAGATACGCAGTATTTT. Its protein is CAWSVKTPPDTQYF. Complete variable domain (other parts from reference TRBV30 and TRBJ2-3): SQTIHQWPATLVQPVGSPLSLECTVEGTSNPNLYWYRQAAGRGLQLLFYSVGIGQISSEVPQNLSASRPQDRQFILSSKKLLLSDSGFYLCAWSVKTPPDTQYFGPGTRLTVL.

In its sample, this clonotype was seen many times. The chain combines TRBV5-8 with TRBJ2-5; D gene uncertain. Trimming removed 0 bases at V and 5 bases at J, with 5 bases between. This CDR3 is built from 12 residues. Germline V lookup: CDR1 SGHTS, CDR2 YDEGEE. The DNA of the CDR3 is TGTGCCAGCAGCTTGGAAATGGAGACCCAGTACTTC. Its protein is CASSLEMETQYF. The whole variable domain, remainder taken from reference TRBV5-8 and TRBJ2-5, is EAGVTQSPTHLIKTRGQQATLRCSPISGHTSVYWYQQALGLGLQFLLWYDEGEERNRGNFPPRFSGRQFPNYSSELNVNALELEDSALYLCASSLEMETQYFGPGTRLLVL.